This T cell receptor beta chain was obtained from a study of OX40 agonist ivuxolimab in advanced cancers. General study results and limits: CD8+ T cells averaged more expanded clones than CD4+.

TCRdb's table, derived via immunoSEQ multiplex PCR, lists solely in-frame clones and lacks some. Of fewer than 50,000 clones listed, approximately 90% are singletons. Concerning this clone itself: The antigen remains undetermined.

Here the sequenced sample was CD4+ or CD8+ T cells sorted from blood, taken in a trial of the OX40 agonist ivuxolimab. The origin of this receptor is an adult with an advanced solid tumor such as melanoma, head and neck, liver or kidney cancer.

CDR3 protein: CASSYVGGGNLEQFF. Written as DNA, the CDR3 is TGTGCCAGCAGTTACGTAGGGGGTGGTAACCTTGAGCAGTTCTTC. The chain recombines TRBV6-5 with TRBJ2-1; D possibly corresponds to TRBD1 (6 bases). The CDR3 extends over 15 amino acids. Germline CDR1 reads MNHEY; CDR2 reads SVGAGI. With 2 bases removed from V and 9 bases from J, the gap between germline ends came to 17 bases.